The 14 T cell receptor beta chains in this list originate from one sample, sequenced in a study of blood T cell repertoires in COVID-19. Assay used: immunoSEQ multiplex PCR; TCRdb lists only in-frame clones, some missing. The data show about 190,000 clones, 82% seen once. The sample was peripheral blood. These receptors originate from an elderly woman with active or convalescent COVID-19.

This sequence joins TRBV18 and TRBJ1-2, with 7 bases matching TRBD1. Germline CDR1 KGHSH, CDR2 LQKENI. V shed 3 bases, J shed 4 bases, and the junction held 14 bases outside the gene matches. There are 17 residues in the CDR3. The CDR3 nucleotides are TGTGCCAGCTCACCCCGGGACCGCGAACAGGGGTTCTATGGCTACACCTTC. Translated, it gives CASSPRDREQGFYGYTF.

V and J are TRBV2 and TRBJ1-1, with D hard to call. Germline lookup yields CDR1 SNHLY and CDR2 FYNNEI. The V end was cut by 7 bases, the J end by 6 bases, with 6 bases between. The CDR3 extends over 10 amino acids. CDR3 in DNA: TGTGCCAGCACCGAGTCTGAAGCTTTCTTT. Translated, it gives CASTESEAFF. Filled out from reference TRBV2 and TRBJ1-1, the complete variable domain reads EPEVTQTPSHQVTQMGQEVILRCVPISNHLYFYWYRQILGQKVEFLVSFYNNEISEKSEIFDDQFSVERPDGSNFTLKIRSTKLEDSAMYFCASTESEAFFGQGTRLTVV.

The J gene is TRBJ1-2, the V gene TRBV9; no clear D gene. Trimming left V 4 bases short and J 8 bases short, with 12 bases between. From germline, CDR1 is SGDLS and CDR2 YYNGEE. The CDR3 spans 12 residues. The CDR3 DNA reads TGTGCCAGCAGCATCATACGGGGAGGCTACACCTTC. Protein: CASSIIRGGYTF. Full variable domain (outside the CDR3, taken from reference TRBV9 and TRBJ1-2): DSGVTQTPKHLITATGQRVTLRCSPRSGDLSVYWYQQSLDQGLQFLIQYYNGEERAKGNILERFSAQQFPDLHSELNLSSLELGDSALYFCASSIIRGGYTFGSGTRLTVV.

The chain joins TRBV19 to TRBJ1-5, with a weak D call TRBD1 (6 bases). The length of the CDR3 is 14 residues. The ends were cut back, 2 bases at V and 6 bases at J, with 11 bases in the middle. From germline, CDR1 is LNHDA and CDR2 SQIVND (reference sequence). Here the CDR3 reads CASSITGMGQPQHF. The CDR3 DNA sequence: TGTGCCAGTAGTATAACAGGGATGGGTCAGCCCCAGCATTTT.

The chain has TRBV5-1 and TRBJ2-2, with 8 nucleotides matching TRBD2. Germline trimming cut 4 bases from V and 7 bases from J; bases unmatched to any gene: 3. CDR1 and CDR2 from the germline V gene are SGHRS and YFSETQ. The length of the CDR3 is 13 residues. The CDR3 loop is CASSPGGRGELFF. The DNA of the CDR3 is TGCGCCAGCAGCCCGGGGGGGCGCGGGGAGCTGTTTTTT.

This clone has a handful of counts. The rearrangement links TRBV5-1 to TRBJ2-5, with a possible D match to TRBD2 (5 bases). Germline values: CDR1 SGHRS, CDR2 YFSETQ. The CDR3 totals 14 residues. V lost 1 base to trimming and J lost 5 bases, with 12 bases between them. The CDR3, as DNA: TGCGCCAGCAGCTTGTATTCGGGATGGGAGACCCAGTACTTC. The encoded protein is CASSLYSGWETQYF.

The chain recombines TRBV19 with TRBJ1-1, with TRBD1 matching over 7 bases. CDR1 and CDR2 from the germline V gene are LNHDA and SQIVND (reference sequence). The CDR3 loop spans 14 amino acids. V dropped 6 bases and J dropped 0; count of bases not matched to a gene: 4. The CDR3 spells CASSPGQLNTEAFF. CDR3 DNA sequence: TGTGCCAGTAGCCCGGGACAGCTGAACACTGAAGCTTTCTTT.

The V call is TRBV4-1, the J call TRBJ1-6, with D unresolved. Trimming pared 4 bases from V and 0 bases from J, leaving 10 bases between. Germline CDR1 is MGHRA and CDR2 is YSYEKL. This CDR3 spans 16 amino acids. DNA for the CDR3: TGCGCCAGCAGCCGCGGGTCGAGCTCCTATAATTCACCCCTCCACTTT. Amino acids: CASSRGSSSYNSPLHF.

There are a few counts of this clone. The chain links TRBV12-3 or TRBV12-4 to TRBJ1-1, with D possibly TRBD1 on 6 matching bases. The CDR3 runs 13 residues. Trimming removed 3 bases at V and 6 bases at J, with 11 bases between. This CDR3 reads CASSFYRVSEAFF. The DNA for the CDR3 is TGTGCCAGCAGTTTTTACAGGGTCTCTGAAGCTTTCTTT.

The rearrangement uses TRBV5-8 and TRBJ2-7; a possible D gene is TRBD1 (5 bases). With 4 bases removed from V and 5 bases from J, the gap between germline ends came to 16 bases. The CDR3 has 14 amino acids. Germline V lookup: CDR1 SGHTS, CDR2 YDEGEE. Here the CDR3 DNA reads TGTGCCAGCAGCCTCAACCCCCAGGGCCACGAGCAGTACTTC. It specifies CASSLNPQGHEQYF.

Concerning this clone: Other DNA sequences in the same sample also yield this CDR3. The CDR3 protein is CASRAGTGAYEQYF. The CDR3 coding sequence is TGTGCCAGCAGAGCTGGGACAGGGGCCTACGAGCAGTACTTC. V is TRBV27 and J is TRBJ2-7, with TRBD1 matching 10 bases. This CDR3 contains 14 residues. V lost 6 bases and J lost 2; bases outside the gene matches: 4. Germline CDR1 reads MNHEY; CDR2 reads SMNVEV (reference sequence).

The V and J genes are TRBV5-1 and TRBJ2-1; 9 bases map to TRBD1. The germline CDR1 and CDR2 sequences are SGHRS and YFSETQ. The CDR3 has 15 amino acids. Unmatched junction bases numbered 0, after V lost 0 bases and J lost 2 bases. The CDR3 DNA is TGCGCCAGCAGCTTGGACAGGGGGCCCTACAATGAGCAGTTCTTC. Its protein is CASSLDRGPYNEQFF.

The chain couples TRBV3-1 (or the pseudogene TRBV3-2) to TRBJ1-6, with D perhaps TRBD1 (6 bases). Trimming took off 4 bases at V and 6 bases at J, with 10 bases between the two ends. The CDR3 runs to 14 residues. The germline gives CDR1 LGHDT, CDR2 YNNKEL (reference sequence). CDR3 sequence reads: CASSPRTANSPLHF. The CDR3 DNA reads TGTGCCAGCAGCCCACGGACAGCTAATTCACCCCTCCACTTT.

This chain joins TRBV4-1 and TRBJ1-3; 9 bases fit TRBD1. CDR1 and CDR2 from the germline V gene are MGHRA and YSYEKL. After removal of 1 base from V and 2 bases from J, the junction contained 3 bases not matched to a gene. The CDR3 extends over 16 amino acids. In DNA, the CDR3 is TGCGCCAGCAGCCAAGTACAGGGGGCGGCTGGAAACACCATATATTTT. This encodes CASSQVQGAAGNTIYF.